This TCR beta chain was recorded in a study of cytomegalovirus exposure and HLA in healthy donors. Concerning this clone: The antigen remains undetermined.

Study-wide findings and caveats: Certain sequence variants were highly shared and formed a cluster, and this cluster was likely a sequencing artifact.

This cohort consisted of healthy bone marrow donors. Primers for the PCR totalled 60 Vbeta and 13 Jbeta. Measured with immunoSEQ multiplex PCR; TCRdb has only the in-frame clones, and not every one. The sample shows 100,000 to 150,000 clones, around three quarters of them seen only once. The clonotype originates from a female donor in good health and CMV-seronegative. Sequencing used PBMCs.

The CDR3 region has the DNA TGTGCCAGCAGTGCCCCCGGGACAGGGCTACGGGAGCAGTACTTC. It encodes CASSAPGTGLREQYF. V gene TRBV27 combines with J gene TRBJ2-7; 9 nucleotides line up with TRBD1. Germline loops: CDR1 MNHEY, CDR2 SMNVEV (reference sequence). Losses at the gene ends were 5 bases for V and 7 bases for J; bases not matched to a gene: 12. The CDR3 covers 15 residues.